This TCR beta chain was recovered during a study of cytomegalovirus exposure and HLA in healthy donors. The PCR made use of 60 Vbeta and 13 Jbeta primers. Some clones are missing from TCRdb's copy, which holds only in-frame ones; the method was immunoSEQ multiplex PCR. This sample carries 110,000 to 150,000 clones, approximately 80% of them seen once, and the ten largest clones take about 2%. Sample: PBMCs. The receptor comes from a woman between 40 and 50 years old in good health and CMV-seronegative.

This CDR3 is CAISGGQNTGELFF. CDR3 DNA: TGTGCCATCAGTGGGGGACAGAACACCGGGGAGCTGTTTTTT. The V call is TRBV10-3, the J call TRBJ2-2; maybe TRBD1 (6 bases). Germline V lookup: CDR1 ENHRY, CDR2 SYGVKD. This CDR3 contains 14 residues. Deletions cut 4 bases from V and 1 base from J, with 7 bases between.